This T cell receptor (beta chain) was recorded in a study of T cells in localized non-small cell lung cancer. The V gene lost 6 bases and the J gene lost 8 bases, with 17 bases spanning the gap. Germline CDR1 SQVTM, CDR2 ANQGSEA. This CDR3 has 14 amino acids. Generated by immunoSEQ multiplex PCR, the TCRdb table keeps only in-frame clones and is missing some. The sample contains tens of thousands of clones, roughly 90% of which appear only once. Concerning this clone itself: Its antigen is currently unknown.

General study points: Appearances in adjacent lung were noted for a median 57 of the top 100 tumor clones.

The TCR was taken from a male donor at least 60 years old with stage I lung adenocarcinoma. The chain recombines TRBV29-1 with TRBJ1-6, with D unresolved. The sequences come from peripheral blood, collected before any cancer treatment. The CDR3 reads CSVVPPVGDSPLHF. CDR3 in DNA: TGCAGCGTCGTCCCGCCGGTCGGGGATTCACCCCTCCACTTT. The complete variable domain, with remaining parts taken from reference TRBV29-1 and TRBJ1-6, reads SAVISQKPSRDICQRGTSLTIQCQVDSQVTMMFWYRQQPGQSLTLIATANQGSEATYESGFVIDKFPISRPNLTFSTLTVSNMSPEDSSIYLCSVVPPVGDSPLHFGNGTRLTVT.